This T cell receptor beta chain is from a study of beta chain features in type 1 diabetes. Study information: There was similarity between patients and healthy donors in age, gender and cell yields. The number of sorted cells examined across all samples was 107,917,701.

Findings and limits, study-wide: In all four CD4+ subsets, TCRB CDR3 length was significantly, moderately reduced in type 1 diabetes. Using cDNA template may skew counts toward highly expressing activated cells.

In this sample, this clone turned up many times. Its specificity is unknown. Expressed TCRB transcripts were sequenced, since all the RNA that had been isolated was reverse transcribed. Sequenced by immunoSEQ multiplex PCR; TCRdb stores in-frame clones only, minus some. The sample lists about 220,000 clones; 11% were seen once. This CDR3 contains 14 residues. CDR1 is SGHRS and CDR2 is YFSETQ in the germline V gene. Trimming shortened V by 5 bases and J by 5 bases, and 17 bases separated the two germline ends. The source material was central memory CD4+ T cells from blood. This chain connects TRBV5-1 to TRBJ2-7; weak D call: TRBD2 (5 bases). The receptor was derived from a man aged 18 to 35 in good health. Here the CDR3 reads CASSPPAADDEQYF. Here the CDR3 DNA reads TGCGCCAGCAGTCCCCCAGCAGCGGACGACGAGCAGTACTTC.